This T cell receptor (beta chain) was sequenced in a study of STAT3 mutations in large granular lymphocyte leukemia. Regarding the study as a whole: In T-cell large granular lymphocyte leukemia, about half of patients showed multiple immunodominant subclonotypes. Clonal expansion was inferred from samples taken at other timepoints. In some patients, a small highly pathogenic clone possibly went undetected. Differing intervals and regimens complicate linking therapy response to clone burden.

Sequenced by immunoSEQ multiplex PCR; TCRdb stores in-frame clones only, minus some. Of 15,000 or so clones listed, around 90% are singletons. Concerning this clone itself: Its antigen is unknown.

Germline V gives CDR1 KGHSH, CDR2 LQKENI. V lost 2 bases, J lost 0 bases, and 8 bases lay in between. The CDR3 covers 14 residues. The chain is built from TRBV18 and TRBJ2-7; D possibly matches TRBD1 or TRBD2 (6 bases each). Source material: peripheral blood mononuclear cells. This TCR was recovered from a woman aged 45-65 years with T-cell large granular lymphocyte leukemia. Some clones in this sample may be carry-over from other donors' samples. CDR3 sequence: CASSPGGPSYEQYF. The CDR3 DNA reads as TGTGCCAGCTCACCAGGGGGGCCCTCCTACGAGCAGTACTTC.